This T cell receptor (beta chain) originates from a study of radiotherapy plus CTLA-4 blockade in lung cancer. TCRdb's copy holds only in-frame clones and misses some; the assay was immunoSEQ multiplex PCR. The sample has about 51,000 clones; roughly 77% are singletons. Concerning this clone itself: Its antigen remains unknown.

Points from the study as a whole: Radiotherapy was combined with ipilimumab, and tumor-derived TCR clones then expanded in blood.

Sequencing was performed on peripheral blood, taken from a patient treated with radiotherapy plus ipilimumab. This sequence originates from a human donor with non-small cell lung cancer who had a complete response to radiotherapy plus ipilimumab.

CDR3 loop: CASSERGMVTEAFF. As DNA, the CDR3 is TGTGCCAGCAGTGAAAGGGGTATGGTTACTGAAGCTTTCTTT. The rearrangement joins TRBV6-1 to TRBJ1-1, with TRBD1 as a possible D gene (5 bases). Germline assignment: CDR1 MNHNS and CDR2 SASEGT. This CDR3 has 14 amino acids. Trimming stripped 2 bases from V and 5 bases from J, with 12 bases between.